This T cell receptor (beta chain) was documented in a study of blood T cell repertoires in COVID-19. Looking at the study overall: Sites across the United States, Italy and Spain contributed samples from acute and convalescent COVID-19. In each case, the material was cDNA or gDNA derived from T cells, B-cell-depleted T cells, or PBMCs.

V lost 5 bases and J lost 3, with 20 bases in between. CDR1 PRHDT and CDR2 FYEKMQ come from the germline V gene (reference sequence). This CDR3 spans 17 amino acids. In the authors' methods: Amplification of reference gene primers was used by the study to estimate nucleated cell counts. Clones were sequenced by immunoSEQ multiplex PCR, and TCRdb holds only the in-frame ones, with some missing. The V and J calls and clone size were taken over from that table, and D and trimming were inferred from the DNA. In the table there are a few hundred thousand clones, approximately 90% of which are singletons. This TCR was sampled from a woman between 45 and 60 years old who had recovered from COVID-19. The chain recombines TRBV13 with TRBJ2-1, with TRBD2 as a possible D gene (5 bases). The sample taken for sequencing was peripheral blood. The CDR3 protein is CASSPPFGSANYNEQFF. The CDR3 coding sequence is TGTGCCAGCAGCCCGCCCTTTGGTAGCGCGAACTACAATGAGCAGTTCTTC.